Listed here are 2 T cell receptor beta chains from one sample, sequenced in a study of human T cells and chemical hapten exposure (dated by TCRdb to about 2021). During library preparation, unique molecular identifiers were attached to individual cDNA molecules so that TCRs could be counted in a quantitative, reproducible way. Using fastp at Q25 and MiXCR, TCRdb reprocessed the public reads and kept productive beta chains. Every entry covers one CDR3 protein and lists the most common genes and DNA from its rows. Here the sample has 500 to 650 distinct CDR3 sequences; approximately 74% occur a single time. Together, the top ten hold about 6.3% of the sample. The sample's treatment or condition label, in plain terms: therapeutic diphenylcyclopropenone sensitization with weekly scalp DPC. Sequences were derived from whole blood, sampled before DPC sensitization or 2, 6, or about 24 weeks after (not recorded which). These receptors originate from an adult with alopecia areata. Some clones in this sample may be carry-over from other donors' samples. This table probably holds off-target reads from a library built for another chain.

The rearrangement uses TRBV11-2 and TRBJ2-2; TRBD1 matches at 7 bases. The V and J ends lost 2 bases and 5 bases, in that order; junction bases with no gene match: 8. The germline CDR1 and CDR2 sequences are SGHAT and FQNNGV. There are 16 residues in the CDR3. CDR3 residues: CASSLIGGRMTGELFF. In nucleotides, the CDR3 is TGTGCCAGCAGCTTAATAGGGGGCCGGATGACCGGGGAGCTGTTTTTT.

The chain couples TRBV27 to TRBJ2-1, with 7 bases matching TRBD2. V shed 9 bases and J 2 bases; nucleotides not matched to a gene: 10. The CDR3 is made up of 15 amino acids. Germline lookup yields CDR1 MNHEY and CDR2 SMNVEV (reference sequence). CDR3 DNA: TGTGCCAGTCGAATGGGGGGGTCGACCTACAATGAGCAGTTCTTC. Its protein is CASRMGGSTYNEQFF.